This T cell receptor (beta chain) was profiled in a study of T cells after yellow fever vaccination. TCRdb re-called the 5' RACE reads with MiXCR, one entry per CDR3 protein. In the table there are 100,000 to 150,000 distinct CDR3 sequences, 12% to 15% of which are singletons. This clonotype was observed a few times. The V gene's germline CDR1 is LGHNA and CDR2 YNFKEQ. The germline V and J ends were trimmed by 2 bases and 0 bases, with 11 bases remaining between them. The CDR3 has 15 amino acids. The sample was CD8+ T cells sorted from PBMCs, taken 5 days after the yellow fever booster vaccination. The genes are TRBV4-2 and TRBJ2-7; tentatively, D is TRBD1 (6 bases). This TCR came from a man aged 18 to 35 who received the YFV17D yellow fever vaccine. CDR3 protein: CASSQSQGSSYEQYF. In DNA, the CDR3 is TGTGCCAGCAGCCAATCTCAGGGGAGCTCCTACGAGCAGTACTTC.